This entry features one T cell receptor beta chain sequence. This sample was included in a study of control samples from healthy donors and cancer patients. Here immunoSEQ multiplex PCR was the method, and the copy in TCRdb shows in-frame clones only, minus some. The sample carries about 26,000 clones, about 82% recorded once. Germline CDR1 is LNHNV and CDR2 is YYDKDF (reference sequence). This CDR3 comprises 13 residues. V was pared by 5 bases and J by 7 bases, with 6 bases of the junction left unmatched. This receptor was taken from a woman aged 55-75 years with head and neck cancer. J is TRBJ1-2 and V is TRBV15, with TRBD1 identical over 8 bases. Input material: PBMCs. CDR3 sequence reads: CATSLDRGSGYTF. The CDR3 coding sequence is TGTGCCACCAGCCTAGACAGGGGCAGTGGCTACACCTTC.